This TCR beta chain was captured in a study of shared clonotypes between healthy human individuals. The overall study: Donors, aged 18 to 49, were a couple of women and a few men.

Study-wide findings and caveats: Sharing across four donors was seen in 4.5% to 6.5% of naive CD4 clonotypes.

Running of the assay took place at deep level. TCRdb's table, derived via immunoSEQ multiplex PCR, lists solely in-frame clones and lacks some. The sample has some 1 million clones; around four fifths are singletons. Partitioning of CD4+ cells yielded a CD45RA+ naive subset and a CD45RA-negative memory subset. J lost 6 bases, V lost 6 bases, and 11 bases had no gene match. The CDR3 consists of 15 residues. Per the germline V gene, CDR1 is SGHRS and CDR2 is YFSETQ. Concerning this clone: The antigen remains unidentified.

The V gene is TRBV5-1, the J gene TRBJ2-2; 7 bases are a match to TRBD2. Sequenced input: memory CD4+ T cells sorted from blood. Described subset: CD45RA-negative fraction. The receptor was isolated from a man between 18 and 29 years old in good health. CDR3 protein: CASKFGGSAPGELFF. The CDR3 coding sequence is TGCGCCAGCAAATTCGGGGGGTCCGCACCCGGGGAGCTGTTTTTT.